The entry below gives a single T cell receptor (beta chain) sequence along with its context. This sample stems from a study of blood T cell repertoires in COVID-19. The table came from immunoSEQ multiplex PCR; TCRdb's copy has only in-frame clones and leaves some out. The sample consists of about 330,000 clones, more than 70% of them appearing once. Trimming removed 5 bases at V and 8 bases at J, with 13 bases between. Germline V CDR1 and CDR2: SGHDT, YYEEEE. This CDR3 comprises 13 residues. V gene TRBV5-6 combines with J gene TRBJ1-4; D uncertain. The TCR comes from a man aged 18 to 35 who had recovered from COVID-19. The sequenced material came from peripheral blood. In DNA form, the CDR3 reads TGTGCCAGCAGTCCCTTCAGGAACGAAAAACTGTTTTTT. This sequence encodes CASSPFRNEKLFF.